The 11 T cell receptor beta chains given below trace back to one sample, sequenced in a study of metastatic and nonmetastatic thyroid tumors. All patients were untreated before thyroid surgery. TCRdb reassembled clones from the PCR reads with MiXCR. The sample has about 23,000 clones; roughly 15% are singletons. Material for sequencing was tumor tissue. These TCRs come from a female donor with papillary thyroid cancer or a benign thyroid nodule (not recorded which). Some clones in this sample may be carry-over from other donors' samples.

The table lists this clone with many counts. CDR3 nucleotide sequence: TGTGCCAGCAGAGGTGTAGAGACTGAAGCTTTCTTT. It yields the protein CASRGVETEAFF. The chain links TRBV6-1 to TRBJ1-1; D not resolved. Trimming left V 6 bases short and J 5 bases short, with 10 bases between. Germline loops: CDR1 MNHNS, CDR2 SASEGT. The CDR3 contains 12 residues.

The table lists this clone with a few counts. A much larger clone differs by one base, so this may be a read error. The genes are TRBV20-1 and TRBJ2-5, with D possibly called TRBD1 or TRBD2 (6 bases each). This CDR3 region has 13 residues. The germline CDR1 and CDR2 sequences are DFQATT and SNEGSKA (reference sequence). V was trimmed by 6 bases and J by 5 bases, leaving 16 bases between them. The CDR3 loop is CSAGGPRSETQYF. CDR3 DNA: TGCAGTGCGGGGGGCCCTCGTTCTGAGACCCAGTACTTC.

As to this clone: A much larger clone is a single base away; this may be a read error. J is TRBJ2-7 and V is TRBV20-1; no firm D call. CDR3 length: 11 amino acids. Germline CDR1 reads DFQATT; CDR2 reads SNEGSKA (reference sequence). Trimming removed 6 bases from V and 7 bases from J, with 13 bases in between. CDR3 sequence reads: CSASKLAEQYF. The CDR3 coding sequence is TGCAGTGCCAGTAAACTTGCTGAGCAGTACTTC.

At least ten counts were recorded for this clone. This chain uses TRBV20-1 with TRBJ2-5; D call uncertain. Germline values: CDR1 DFQATT, CDR2 SNEGSKA (reference sequence). With 6 bases removed from V and 1 base from J, the gap between germline ends came to 15 bases. CDR3 size: 14 residues. The CDR3 here is CSAFGGKFQETQYF. The CDR3 DNA follows: TGCAGTGCCTTCGGCGGCAAGTTCCAAGAGACCCAGTACTTC.

This clone was recorded a few times. As the CDR3 is not closed by the conserved phenylalanine or tryptophan, this likely results from a read error. The DNA is omitted, as the CDR3 cannot be located on it reliably, and the CDR3 follows TCRdb's listing. This rearrangement joins TRBV7-9 to TRBJ2-1. Ends included, the CDR3 has 8 residues. CDR1 and CDR2 (germline): SEHNR, FQNEAQ (reference sequence). The CDR3 protein is CASSYFNS.

This clone showed up just a few times. Mismatch with germline at one junction end may stem from a read error. V usage is TRBV7-9 and J usage is TRBJ2-4; 8 nucleotides agree with TRBD1. The CDR3 consists of 15 residues. Germline V gene lookup returns CDR1 SEHNR and CDR2 FQNEAQ (reference sequence). CDR3 protein: CVSSLDRVSKNIQYF. The CDR3 DNA reads as TGTGTCAGCAGCCTGGACAGGGTCTCCAAAAACATTCAGTACTTC.

Sample share makes this clone medium-sized. This sequence joins TRBV3-1 and TRBJ2-6; D may be TRBD1 (5 bases). Germline CDR1 LGHDT, CDR2 YNNKEL (reference sequence). There are 13 residues in the CDR3. Trimming took 1 base from V and 12 from J, leaving 10 bases between them. CDR3 region: CASSQGGPSVLTF. Written as DNA, the CDR3 is TGTGCCAGCAGCCAAGGGGGCCCGTCCGTCCTGACTTTC.

This clone was seen a handful of times. The chain joins TRBV27 to TRBJ1-1; 8 bases map to TRBD1. Trimming took 4 bases from V and 11 from J; bases not matched to a gene: 15. Germline CDR1 is MNHEY and CDR2 is SMNVEV (reference sequence). The CDR3 totals 15 residues. The CDR3 loop reads CASSSIPQGVRSAFF. The CDR3 nucleotides read TGTGCCAGCAGTTCAATACCACAGGGGGTTCGTTCGGCTTTCTTT.

This clone was recorded at least ten times. The genes are TRBV30 and TRBJ2-5, with D maybe TRBD2 (6 bases). CDR3 length: 15 amino acids. V was trimmed by 2 bases and J by 5 bases, leaving 18 bases between them. Germline loops: CDR1 GTSNPN, CDR2 SVGIG (reference sequence). The CDR3: CAWSRVGTARETQYF. CDR3 nucleotide sequence: TGTGCCTGGAGTAGGGTAGGGACTGCCAGGGAGACCCAGTACTTC.

This clone has a count of ten or more. CDR3 residues: CASSLPSGGDNEQFF. CDR3 bases: TGTGCCAGCAGCCTCCCTAGCGGGGGCGACAATGAGCAGTTCTTC. V gene TRBV11-2 combines with J gene TRBJ2-1, with 10 bases matching TRBD2. The junction had 6 bases not matched to a gene; V was cut back by 5 bases and J by 5 bases. Germline loops: CDR1 SGHAT, CDR2 FQNNGV. The CDR3 sequence is 15 residues long.

This clone was detected many times. The gene calls are TRBV4-2 and TRBJ2-2, with D possibly being TRBD1 (6 bases). Germline CDR1 and CDR2: LGHNA and YNFKEQ. Deletions cut 0 bases from V and 0 bases from J, with 8 bases between. The CDR3 has 16 residues. The CDR3 DNA sequence: TGTGCCAGCAGCCAAGAAAGGACAGCGAACACCGGGGAGCTGTTTTTT. Translation: CASSQERTANTGELFF.